Below are 28 T cell receptor beta chains sequenced from a single sample in a study of read filtering for tumor transcriptome and immune sequencing. The library was built from about 370 ng RNA with molecular barcoded adaptors for alpha/delta and beta/gamma chains. TCRdb called the reads again in MiXCR, with one record for every CDR3 protein. The data hold 50,000 to 65,000 distinct CDR3 sequences, with roughly a fifth observed a single time. Sequencing was performed on a population of CD138-negative cells sorted from bone marrow. The receptors shown here come from a donor aged 40 or over with multiple myeloma.

This clonotype was observed many times. The chain carries TRBV11-2 and TRBJ2-3; 9 positions agree with TRBD2. The V gene's germline CDR1 is SGHAT and CDR2 FQNNGV. V trimming: 5 bases; J trimming: 9 bases; junction bases outside the gene matches: 9. The CDR3 consists of 14 residues. CDR3 protein: CASSTLGGGATQYF. CDR3 nucleotides: TGTGCCAGCAGCACCCTCGGCGGGGGGGCAACGCAGTATTTT. Together with reference TRBV11-2 and TRBJ2-3, the CDR3 gives the full variable domain: EAGVAQSPRYKIIEKRQSVAFWCNPISGHATLYWYQQILGQGPKLLIQFQNNGVVDDSQLPKDRFSAERLKGVDSTLKIQPAKLEDSAVYLCASSTLGGGATQYFGPGTRLTVL.

Points on this clonotype: This could be a read error, since a much larger clone is one nucleotide away. The V call is TRBV20-1, the J call TRBJ2-3; weak D call: TRBD2 (5 bases). The CDR3 extends over 13 amino acids. From germline, CDR1 is DFQATT and CDR2 SNEGSKA (reference sequence). V lost 6 bases and J lost 5, with 15 bases in between. The CDR3 protein is CSARPGSQDTQYF. Here the CDR3 DNA reads TGCAGTGCACGCCCGGGGTCTCAAGATACGCAGTATTTT.

Remarks on this clonotype: A much bigger clone sits one base away, suggesting this may be a read error. This rearrangement joins TRBV7-2 to TRBJ2-3, with TRBD2 matching 16 bases. The CDR3 spans 16 residues. Trimming removed 4 bases from V and 14 bases from J; junction bases left unmatched: 12. From germline, CDR1 is SGHTA and CDR2 FQGNSA. CDR3 bases: TGTGCCAGCAGCTCAGGGGGGGGACTAGCGGGAGGGCCCAGGTATTTT. It specifies CASSSGGGLAGGPRYF.

This clonotype was seen many times. The gene calls are TRBV7-9 and TRBJ2-7, with 7 bases identical to TRBD1. This CDR3 spans 14 amino acids. Per germline, CDR1 SEHNR and CDR2 FQNEAQ (reference sequence). V lost 4 bases and J lost 3; bases outside the gene matches: 6. CDR3 nucleotides: TGTGCCAGCAGCTATGACAGGGTCTACTACGAGCAGTACTTC. Its protein product is CASSYDRVYYEQYF.

This clonotype has at least ten counts. The chain links TRBV4-1 to TRBJ2-3, with D possibly being TRBD1 (5 bases). Trimming removed 5 bases from V and 4 bases from J, with 16 bases in between. From germline, CDR1 is MGHRA and CDR2 YSYEKL. This CDR3 contains 15 residues. CDR3 nucleotide sequence: TGCGCCAGCAGCGGATATTTCAAACAGGCAGATACGCAGTATTTT. Protein sequence: CASSGYFKQADTQYF.

This clonotype appeared many times. This chain links TRBV7-2 with TRBJ1-2; 7 bases match TRBD1. Germline CDR1 is SGHTA and CDR2 is FQGNSA. CDR3 length: 16 amino acids. With 5 bases clipped from V and 5 bases from J, the junction kept 14 bases outside the gene matches. The CDR3, as DNA: TGTGCCAGCAGCCCAGGCCCTGCAGGGGGAGTATATGGCTACACCTTC. It is translated as CASSPGPAGGVYGYTF.

This clonotype was counted only a few times. CDR3: CASSGPRGFGGEETQYF. The CDR3 DNA reads TGTGCCAGCAGTGGGCCCCGGGGGTTCGGGGGGGAAGAGACCCAGTACTTC. The chain recombines TRBV28 with TRBJ2-5; the match to TRBD2 covers 8 bases. The germline V gene has CDR1 MDHEN and CDR2 SYDVKM. The CDR3 runs to 17 residues. V shed 5 bases and J 3 bases; nucleotides not matched to a gene: 14. The full variable domain, completed using reference TRBV28 and TRBJ2-5, is DVKVTQSSRYLVKRTGEKVFLECVQDMDHENMFWYRQDPGLGLRLIYFSYDVKMKEKGDIPEGYSVSREKKERFSLILESASTNQTSMYLCASSGPRGFGGEETQYFGPGTRLLVL.

This clonotype was detected many times. The chain has TRBV5-5 and TRBJ2-2; D is possibly TRBD2 (5 bases). Germline CDR1 and CDR2: SGHKS and YYEKEE (reference sequence). V gave up 4 bases and J gave up 2 bases, with 9 bases separating them. The CDR3 is 14 amino acids. The CDR3 nucleotides are TGTGCCAGCAGCCTGGGAGATAACACCGGGGAGCTGTTTTTT. As protein: CASSLGDNTGELFF.

The chain is built from TRBV4-1 and TRBJ2-5, with unresolved D. CDR3 size: 16 residues. V gave up 1 base and J gave up 5 bases, with 17 bases separating them. The germline CDR1 and CDR2 sequences are MGHRA and YSYEKL. CDR3 residues: CASSQGPVVGRETQYF. The CDR3 DNA sequence: TGCGCCAGCAGCCAAGGTCCCGTCGTAGGAAGGGAGACCCAGTACTTC.

With respect to this clonotype: Germline is not matched at one junction end, which may reflect a read error. The rearrangement uses TRBV14 and TRBJ2-1; D perhaps matches TRBD2 (6 bases). CDR3 length: 14 amino acids. CDR1 and CDR2 (germline): SGHDN, FVKESK. CDR3 loop: CASSQGDKRAEQFF. The CDR3, as DNA: TGTGCCAGCAGCCAAGGAGACAAGCGGGCTGAGCAATTCTTC.

This clonotype was seen ten or more times. This rearrangement joins TRBV2 to TRBJ2-2, with a possible D match to TRBD2 (5 bases). The V end was cut by 7 bases, the J end by 1 base, with 10 bases between. The CDR3 covers 14 residues. From germline, CDR1 is SNHLY and CDR2 FYNNEI. This chain's CDR3 is CASTFEGNTGELFF. CDR3 DNA: TGTGCCAGCACGTTCGAGGGGAACACCGGGGAGCTGTTTTTT. The whole variable domain, remainder taken from reference TRBV2 and TRBJ2-2, is EPEVTQTPSHQVTQMGQEVILRCVPISNHLYFYWYRQILGQKVEFLVSFYNNEISEKSEIFDDQFSVERPDGSNFTLKIRSTKLEDSAMYFCASTFEGNTGELFFGEGSRLTVL.

As to this clonotype: This may stem from a read error, because a much larger clone lies one nucleotide away. This chain joins TRBV29-1 and TRBJ2-3; D possibly corresponds to TRBD1 (6 bases). This CDR3 region has 14 residues. Trimming pared 7 bases from V and 4 bases from J, leaving 18 bases between. CDR1 and CDR2 (germline): SQVTM, ANQGSEA. The CDR3 DNA is TGCAGCGGAGTAGTAGACAGGATCTCAGATACGCAGTATTTT. This codes for CSGVVDRISDTQYF.

This clonotype occurred many times. The chain couples TRBV20-1 to TRBJ2-2, with 9 bases fitting TRBD2. V was clipped by 6 bases and J by 8 bases; unmatched bases: 10. CDR1 is DFQATT, CDR2 SNEGSKA, per germline (reference sequence). CDR3 length: 14 residues. In nucleotides, the CDR3 is TGCAGTGCGGCCCCGGGACTAGCCTCTGGGGAGCTGTTTTTT. Its translation is CSAAPGLASGELFF.

This clonotype was observed many times. CDR3 nucleotides: TGTGCCAGCAGCCAATTAGGCGCAGGGGGTGCGAATGAGCAGTTCTTC. Amino acid sequence: CASSQLGAGGANEQFF. The V and J genes are TRBV7-2 and TRBJ2-1; 7 nucleotides agree with TRBD1. V trimming: 5 bases; J trimming: 7 bases; junction bases outside the gene matches: 14. The CDR3 runs to 16 residues. Germline assignment: CDR1 SGHTA and CDR2 FQGNSA.

This clonotype was recorded many times. The CDR3 nucleotides are TGTGCCAGCAGCCTAGGGACAGGCAAAGGCCGGCTGACAGATACGCAGTATTTT. Protein product: CASSLGTGKGRLTDTQYF. V usage is TRBV3-1 and J usage is TRBJ2-3; 8 nucleotides agree with TRBD1. Trimming removed 4 bases from V and 3 bases from J; junction bases left unmatched: 15. This CDR3 has 18 amino acids. Germline V CDR1 and CDR2: LGHDT, YNNKEL (reference sequence).

Notes on this clonotype: This could be a read error, since a much larger clone is one nucleotide away. This chain joins TRBV28 and TRBJ1-2; TRBD1 might be the D (6 bases). The CDR3 has 14 residues. Trimming took 6 bases from V and 4 from J, leaving 15 bases between them. Germline V gives CDR1 MDHEN, CDR2 SYDVKM. CDR3: CASRIRGLSYGYTF. In DNA, the CDR3 is TGTGCCAGCAGGATACGGGGGCTTAGCTATGGCTACACCTTC.

This clonotype was detected ten times or more. The V call is TRBV29-1, the J call TRBJ2-5; D might be TRBD1 (6 bases). CDR3 length: 12 residues. V dropped 8 bases and J dropped 5 bases, with 15 bases sitting between them. The germline CDR1 and CDR2 sequences are SQVTM and ANQGSEA. CDR3 coding DNA: TGCAGCATCACAGGGATCCGGGAGACCCAGTACTTC. It yields the protein CSITGIRETQYF. Drawing the rest from reference TRBV29-1 and TRBJ2-5, the complete variable domain is SAVISQKPSRDICQRGTSLTIQCQVDSQVTMMFWYRQQPGQSLTLIATANQGSEATYESGFVIDKFPISRPNLTFSTLTVSNMSPEDSSIYLCSITGIRETQYFGPGTRLLVL.

The sample holds many counts of this clonotype. One end of the junction varies from germline; a read error may be responsible. The J gene is TRBJ2-7, the V gene TRBV29-1; 9 nucleotides line up with TRBD1. The CDR3 covers 14 residues. In germline, CDR1 is SQVTM, CDR2 ANQGSEA. The CDR3 here is CSVGGQGNSHEQYF. The CDR3 nucleotides are TGCAGCGTGGGGGGACAGGGAAACTCCCACGAGCAGTACTTC.

The chain couples TRBV6-1 to TRBJ2-5; D call uncertain. Trimming removed 8 bases at V and 0 bases at J, with 7 bases between. This CDR3 is built from 12 residues. Germline lookup yields CDR1 MNHNS and CDR2 SASEGT. The CDR3: CASSKYQETQYF. The CDR3 DNA reads as TGTGCCAGCTCAAAGTACCAAGAGACCCAGTACTTC.

This clonotype was counted at least ten times. The V and J genes are TRBV3-1 and TRBJ2-3, with a weak D call TRBD2 (6 bases). Germline CDR1 reads LGHDT; CDR2 reads YNNKEL (reference sequence). V was trimmed by 5 bases and J by 0 bases, leaving 15 bases between them. The CDR3 is made up of 16 amino acids. The CDR3 DNA reads TGTGCCAGCAGCAGACGGAGGGCCCAAAGCACAGATACGCAGTATTTT. Its protein product is CASSRRRAQSTDTQYF.

This clonotype was picked up a small number of times. The J gene is TRBJ2-2, the V gene TRBV6-5; D is undetermined. CDR1 and CDR2 (germline): MNHEY, SVGAGI. The CDR3 has 17 residues. Trimming took off 7 bases at V and 4 bases at J, with 22 bases between the two ends. The CDR3 is CASKESPLNVVTGELFF. The CDR3 bases are TGTGCCAGCAAAGAAAGCCCCCTGAATGTGGTCACCGGGGAGCTGTTTTTT.

Many counts were recorded for this clonotype. The chain carries TRBV24-1 and TRBJ2-5; weak D call: TRBD2 (6 bases). Per the germline V gene, CDR1 is KGHDR and CDR2 is SFDVKD. CDR3 size: 15 residues. The V end lost 3 bases, the J end lost 4 bases, and 14 bases lay between the germline ends. The CDR3 spells CATSDGGTWGETQYF. CDR3 in DNA: TGTGCCACCAGTGATGGAGGGACTTGGGGAGAGACCCAGTACTTC.

Worth noting for this clonotype: A read error may explain this, as a much larger clone is one base away. The CDR3 region is CSAVPGHVVKNIQYF. CDR3 nucleotides: TGCAGTGCTGTCCCGGGACACGTAGTCAAAAACATTCAGTACTTC. The rearrangement links TRBV20-1 to TRBJ2-4; a possible D gene is TRBD1 (6 bases). CDR3 length: 15 amino acids. Germline V gives CDR1 DFQATT, CDR2 SNEGSKA (reference sequence). V was clipped by 5 bases and J by 3 bases, with 17 bases between them.

This clonotype was counted ten times or more. The rearrangement joins TRBV27 to TRBJ2-6; no definite D call. The germline V gene has CDR1 MNHEY and CDR2 SMNVEV (reference sequence). The CDR3 has 15 amino acids. V lost 4 bases to trimming and J lost 2 bases, with 9 bases between them. DNA for the CDR3: TGTGCCAGCAGTTCCCGTTCCACTGGGGCCAACGTCCTGACTTTC. Residues: CASSSRSTGANVLTF.

This clonotype was observed many times. This rearrangement joins TRBV20-1 to TRBJ2-3; D is perhaps TRBD1 (5 bases). Germline values: CDR1 DFQATT, CDR2 SNEGSKA (reference sequence). The CDR3 spans 15 residues. The V end was cut by 0 bases, the J end by 7 bases, with 17 bases between. The CDR3 DNA reads TGCAGTGCTAGAGATCAGCAGGGCCTGGCCAATACGCAGTATTTT. Its translation is CSARDQQGLANTQYF.

This clonotype was seen ten or more times. The rearrangement uses TRBV5-5 and TRBJ2-1; 10 bases align to TRBD1. CDR1 SGHKS and CDR2 YYEKEE come from the germline V gene (reference sequence). Unmatched junction bases numbered 8, after V lost 6 bases and J lost 2 bases. The CDR3 covers 16 residues. Written as DNA, the CDR3 is TGTGCCAGCACCATCGGACAGGGGGTCACCTACAATGAGCAGTTCTTC. Translation: CASTIGQGVTYNEQFF.

In this sample, this clonotype turned up many times. V and J are TRBV20-1 and TRBJ2-5, with D possibly matching TRBD1 (6 bases). Germline loops: CDR1 DFQATT, CDR2 SNEGSKA (reference sequence). The CDR3 spans 13 residues. Trimming removed 3 bases from V and 3 bases from J, with 11 bases in between. CDR3 in DNA: TGCAGTGCTAGCCCGACAGGAAAAGAGACCCAGTACTTC. As protein: CSASPTGKETQYF.

This clonotype was found many times. This chain joins TRBV5-1 and TRBJ2-5; the D call may be TRBD1 or TRBD2 (7 bases each). The V and J ends lost 3 bases and 4 bases respectively, with 10 bases between them. This CDR3 has 13 residues. Germline CDR1 reads SGHRS; CDR2 reads YFSETQ. The CDR3 coding sequence is TGCGCCAGCAGCTCCAGGGGGGGAGAGACCCAGTACTTC. The encoded protein is CASSSRGGETQYF.